These 27 T cell receptor beta chains share one sample of origin, sequenced in a study of identical twins. From the 5' RACE reads, TCRdb called clonotypes with MiXCR, one entry per CDR3 protein. The sample contains 500,000 or so distinct CDR3 sequences, 14% of which appear only once. The sample was also linked to a second study, of yellow fever vaccine responses in identical twins.

Sequenced material: CD4+ T cells sorted from blood. The receptor source for this set is a woman in her late teens or twenties in good health.

This clonotype has a handful of counts. The genes are TRBV14 and TRBJ2-7, with a tentative D call TRBD1 (6 bases). Per germline, CDR1 SGHDN and CDR2 FVKESK. Between the trimmed V and J ends, which lost 6 bases and 0 bases, there was a span of 9 bases. The CDR3 is made up of 13 amino acids. CDR3 loop: CASSRQVSYEQYF. Here the CDR3 DNA reads TGTGCCAGCAGTCGACAGGTCTCCTACGAGCAGTACTTC.

This clonotype was detected a few times. The chain uses TRBV7-2 and TRBJ1-6; TRBD1 is a possible D gene (5 bases). This CDR3 region has 12 residues. Germline V gene sequence: CDR1 SGHTA, CDR2 FQGNSA. The ends were cut back, 1 base at V and 13 bases at J, with 8 bases in the middle. The CDR3 sequence is CASSLGGTPLHF. In nucleotides, the CDR3 is TGTGCCAGCAGCTTAGGGGGCACTCCCCTCCACTTT.

The CDR3 protein is CSAPLWTGPSNEQFF. CDR3 DNA sequence: TGCAGTGCTCCCCTTTGGACAGGGCCTAGCAATGAGCAGTTCTTC. V is TRBV20-1 and J is TRBJ2-1; 8 bases map to TRBD1. Germline V lookup: CDR1 DFQATT, CDR2 SNEGSKA (reference sequence). V trimming: 5 bases; J trimming: 6 bases; junction bases outside the gene matches: 12. This CDR3 contains 15 residues.

The sample holds a few counts of this clonotype. The chain has TRBV6-2 or TRBV6-3 and TRBJ2-2; 12 positions match TRBD1. The ends lost 5 bases at V and 3 bases at J; junction bases unmatched: 10. CDR1 and CDR2 (germline): MNHEY, SVGEGT. This CDR3 is 18 amino acids long. The CDR3 nucleotides read TGTGCCAGCAGTACTAACATGGGACAGGGGGCGTACACCGGGGAGCTGTTTTTT. Translating it yields CASSTNMGQGAYTGELFF.

This clonotype has just a few counts. The chain links TRBV20-1 to TRBJ2-1; possible D gene TRBD2, 6 bases. There are 14 residues in the CDR3. The V and J ends lost 1 base and 3 bases respectively, with 10 bases between them. From germline, CDR1 is DFQATT and CDR2 SNEGSKA (reference sequence). This CDR3 is CSARVGRDYNEQFF. The DNA for the CDR3 is TGCAGTGCTAGAGTCGGGCGGGACTACAATGAGCAGTTCTTC.

The chain employs TRBV6-4 and TRBJ2-3, with TRBD2 as a possible D gene (6 bases). This CDR3 is 17 amino acids long. Trimming pared 4 bases from V and 2 bases from J, leaving 19 bases between. From germline, CDR1 is MRHNA and CDR2 SNTAGT. CDR3 region: CASSVAWFAGSTDTQYF. In DNA form, the CDR3 reads TGTGCCAGCAGTGTGGCCTGGTTTGCGGGATCCACAGATACGCAGTATTTT.

The chain is built from TRBV6-1 and TRBJ2-1; TRBD2 is a possible D gene (6 bases). CDR3 length equals 14 residues. Germline V gene sequence: CDR1 MNHNS, CDR2 SASEGT. Trimming took 9 bases from V and 4 from J, leaving 16 bases between them. CDR3 protein: CASSEGRFYNEQFF. The CDR3 DNA is TGTGCCAGTTCGGAGGGCAGATTTTACAATGAGCAGTTCTTC.

The V call is TRBV20-1, the J call TRBJ2-3; 13 bases fit TRBD2. Trimming at V came to 4 bases and at J to 5 bases, leaving 3 bases not matched to a gene. This CDR3 region has 14 residues. Germline CDR1 reads DFQATT; CDR2 reads SNEGSKA (reference sequence). CDR3 in amino acids: CSAMGLAGRDTQYF. Written as DNA, the CDR3 is TGCAGTGCTATGGGACTAGCGGGACGAGATACGCAGTATTTT.

This clonotype was counted at least ten times. This chain uses TRBV7-2 with TRBJ1-5; no firm D call. The CDR3 spans 13 residues. V was clipped by 5 bases and J by 3 bases, with 8 bases between them. Germline CDR1 SGHTA, CDR2 FQGNSA. The CDR3 DNA sequence: TGTGCCAGCAGCCTAGGGCTCAATCAGCCCCAGCATTTT. It codes for CASSLGLNQPQHF.

The table lists this clonotype with a few counts. CDR3 nucleotides: TGCAGCGCCGGGGACAGCCGCTTTTATGAGCAGTTCTTC. This codes for CSAGDSRFYEQFF. J is TRBJ2-1 and V is TRBV29-1; 7 positions match TRBD1. CDR1 is SQVTM and CDR2 is ANQGSEA in the germline V gene. J gave up 8 bases and V 7 bases, and 11 bases lay outside the gene matches. The CDR3 extends over 13 amino acids.

In the case of this clonotype: A clone one base away is much larger, so this may be a read error. The rearrangement links TRBV5-1 to TRBJ2-1; unclear D gene. The CDR3 is made up of 14 amino acids. CDR1 and CDR2 (germline): SGHRS, YFSETQ. Trimming removed 0 bases at V and 8 bases at J, with 12 bases between. The DNA of the CDR3 is TGCGCCAGCAGCTTGGACAGCAAGGGCGATGAGCAGTTCTTC. Translating it yields CASSLDSKGDEQFF.

The rearrangement joins TRBV9 to TRBJ1-1; D is perhaps TRBD1 (6 bases). This CDR3 comprises 16 residues. Trimming took off 0 bases at V and 1 base at J, with 13 bases between the two ends. The V gene's germline CDR1 is SGDLS and CDR2 YYNGEE. The CDR3 reads CASSVEPGGGNTEAFF. In DNA form, the CDR3 reads TGTGCCAGCAGCGTAGAACCTGGAGGGGGGAACACTGAAGCTTTCTTT.

This clonotype was seen a few times. The chain employs TRBV7-2 and TRBJ2-7, with 7 nucleotides matching TRBD1. Trimming took 5 bases from V and 3 from J; bases not matched to a gene: 7. The CDR3 is made up of 14 amino acids. Germline CDR1 reads SGHTA; CDR2 reads FQGNSA. This CDR3 reads CASSTTWDSYEQYF. In nucleotides, the CDR3 is TGTGCCAGCAGCACAACTTGGGACAGCTACGAGCAGTACTTC. The full variable domain, in which reference TRBV7-2 and TRBJ2-7 provide the parts outside the CDR3, is GAGVSQSPSNKVTEKGKDVELRCDPISGHTALYWYRQSLGQGLEFLIYFQGNSAPDKSGLPSDRFSAERTGGSVSTLTIQRTQQEDSAVYLCASSTTWDSYEQYFGPGTRLTVT.

CDR3 amino acids: CASSYPRRLAGVAQETQYF. As DNA, the CDR3 is TGTGCCAGCAGCTATCCCCGTCGGCTAGCGGGAGTAGCCCAAGAGACCCAGTACTTC. The chain has TRBV11-1 and TRBJ2-5; TRBD2 matches at 10 bases. Germline values: CDR1 SGHAT, CDR2 FQDESV (reference sequence). The CDR3 covers 19 residues. V trimming: 4 bases; J trimming: 1 base; junction bases outside the gene matches: 15.

The chain links TRBV27 to TRBJ2-7; D is unclear. Per the germline V gene, CDR1 is MNHEY and CDR2 is SMNVEV (reference sequence). CDR3 size: 14 residues. Trimming took off 1 base at V and 2 bases at J, with 9 bases between the two ends. This CDR3 reads CASSLYGKTYEQYF. The DNA for the CDR3 is TGTGCCAGCAGTTTATATGGCAAAACCTACGAGCAGTACTTC.

V usage is TRBV6-9 and J usage is TRBJ2-1; no clear D gene. The CDR3 spans 16 residues. In germline, CDR1 is MNHGY, CDR2 SVAAGI. Trimming removed 0 bases at V and 2 bases at J, with 11 bases between. The CDR3 DNA reads TGTGCCAGCAGTTATTCTAACCAAGGTGCCTACAATGAGCAGTTCTTC. This codes for CASSYSNQGAYNEQFF.

The sample holds a few counts of this clonotype. The J gene is TRBJ2-7, the V gene TRBV7-2, with TRBD1 matching 8 bases. In germline, CDR1 is SGHTA, CDR2 FQGNSA. The CDR3 spans 16 residues. Germline trimming cut 4 bases from V and 4 bases from J; bases unmatched to any gene: 12. The CDR3 coding sequence is TGTGCCAGCAGCTCGTTCGAGCGGACAGGGTCTTACGAGCAGTACTTC. It yields the protein CASSSFERTGSYEQYF.

J is TRBJ2-5 and V is TRBV27, with TRBD2 matching over 11 bases. Trimming cost V 3 bases and J 5 bases; bases outside gene matches: 11. CDR3 length: 17 amino acids. In germline, CDR1 is MNHEY, CDR2 SMNVEV (reference sequence). This CDR3 reads CASSFGSGRAFGETQYF. In DNA form, the CDR3 reads TGTGCCAGCAGTTTCGGTAGCGGGAGGGCCTTCGGGGAGACCCAGTACTTC.

This chain uses TRBV28 with TRBJ2-5; D remains unclear. Germline loops: CDR1 MDHEN, CDR2 SYDVKM. There are 14 residues in the CDR3. The V gene lost 6 bases and the J gene lost 2 bases, with 13 bases spanning the gap. The CDR3 loop is CASSRRAWQETQYF. Written as DNA, the CDR3 is TGTGCCAGCAGCCGACGGGCCTGGCAAGAGACCCAGTACTTC.

The gene calls are TRBV7-8 and TRBJ2-5; D possibly corresponds to TRBD1 (5 bases). The V end lost 3 bases, the J end lost 2 bases, and 10 bases lay between the germline ends. Germline CDR1 reads SGHVS; CDR2 reads FQNEAQ. CDR3 length: 14 residues. The CDR3 sequence is CASSFQGRQETQYF. The CDR3 nucleotides are TGTGCCAGCAGCTTCCAGGGTAGGCAAGAGACCCAGTACTTC.

This clonotype has a handful of counts. V usage is TRBV27 and J usage is TRBJ2-1; 9 bases match TRBD2. The J segment lost 9 bases and the V segment lost 7 bases, leaving 13 bases of the junction unmatched. CDR3 length: 15 residues. CDR1 and CDR2 from the germline V gene are MNHEY and SMNVEV (reference sequence). In nucleotides, the CDR3 is TGTGCCAGCACCCTGGGGCGGGGGGGCCCAGGTGAGCAGTTCTTC. This encodes CASTLGRGGPGEQFF.

This clonotype occurred a few times. This chain connects TRBV11-1 to TRBJ2-7; TRBD1 agrees at 7 bases. V shed 5 bases, J shed 7 bases, and the junction held 14 bases outside the gene matches. Per the germline V gene, CDR1 is SGHAT and CDR2 is FQDESV (reference sequence). The CDR3 spans 15 residues. The CDR3, as DNA: TGTGCCAGCAGCCCAAATGACAGGGCCATCCAAGAGCAGTACTTC. Translation: CASSPNDRAIQEQYF.

This chain uses TRBV5-6 with TRBJ2-1, with 7 bases fitting TRBD1. J gave up 3 bases and V 0 bases, and 6 bases lay outside the gene matches. In germline, CDR1 is SGHDT, CDR2 YYEEEE. CDR3 size: 16 residues. The DNA for the CDR3 is TGTGCCAGCAGCTTGGGACAGGGCACCCTCTACAATGAGCAGTTCTTC. This translates into CASSLGQGTLYNEQFF.

This clonotype was recorded a few times. The CDR3 DNA reads TGTGCCAGCAGCGTAGGGGGAGGAACAGGTGAGCAGTTCTTC. This gives the protein CASSVGGGTGEQFF. This chain connects TRBV9 to TRBJ2-1, with D perhaps TRBD2 (6 bases). The CDR3 length is 14 residues. Trimming stripped 0 bases from V and 9 bases from J, with 13 bases between. The V gene's germline CDR1 is SGDLS and CDR2 YYNGEE.

J is TRBJ2-3 and V is TRBV7-8; possibly TRBD2 for D (5 bases). V was shortened by 1 base and J by 10 bases, with 12 bases between the two germline ends. There are 13 residues in the CDR3. The germline V gene encodes CDR1 SGHVS and CDR2 FQNEAQ. This CDR3 reads CASSLVVVAPQYF. Written as DNA, the CDR3 is TGTGCCAGCAGCTTAGTTGTTGTAGCGCCGCAGTATTTT.

V and J are TRBV24-1 and TRBJ2-1, with D perhaps matching TRBD2 (5 bases). The V end lost 4 bases, the J end lost 4 bases, and 16 bases lay between the germline ends. The CDR3 is 16 amino acids. The germline V gene has CDR1 KGHDR and CDR2 SFDVKD. CDR3 DNA sequence: TGTGCCACCAGTGACCCCAGTTTAGGCGGGTACAATGAGCAGTTCTTC. This sequence encodes CATSDPSLGGYNEQFF.

This clonotype was found a few times. This chain connects TRBV6-1 to TRBJ2-3, with 8 positions matching TRBD2. J was trimmed by 2 bases and V by 5 bases; bases with no gene match: 6. There are 15 residues in the CDR3. Looked up from germline, CDR1 is MNHNS and CDR2 is SASEGT. Written as DNA, the CDR3 is TGTGCCAGCAGTCCTGGCGGGGGGCCCACAGATACGCAGTATTTT. Translating it yields CASSPGGGPTDTQYF.